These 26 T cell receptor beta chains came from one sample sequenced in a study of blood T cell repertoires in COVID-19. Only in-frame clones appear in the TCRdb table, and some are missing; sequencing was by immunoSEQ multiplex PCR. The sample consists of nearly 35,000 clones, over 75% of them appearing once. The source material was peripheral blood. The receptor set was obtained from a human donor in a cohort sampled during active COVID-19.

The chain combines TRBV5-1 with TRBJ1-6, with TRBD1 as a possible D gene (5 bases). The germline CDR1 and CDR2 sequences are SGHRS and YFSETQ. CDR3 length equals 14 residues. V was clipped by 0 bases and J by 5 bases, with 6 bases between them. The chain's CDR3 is CASSLGQNNSPLHF. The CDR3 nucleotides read TGCGCCAGCAGCTTGGGACAGAATAATTCACCCCTCCACTTT. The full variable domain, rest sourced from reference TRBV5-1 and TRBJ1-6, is KAGVTQTPRYLIKTRGQQVTLSCSPISGHRSVSWYQQTPGQGLQFLFEYFSETQRNKGNFPGRFSGRQFSNSRSEMNVSTLELGDSALYLCASSLGQNNSPLHFGNGTRLTVT.

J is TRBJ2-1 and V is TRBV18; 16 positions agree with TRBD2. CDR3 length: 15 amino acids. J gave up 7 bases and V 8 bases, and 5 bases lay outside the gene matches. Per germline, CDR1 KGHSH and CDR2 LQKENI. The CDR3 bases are TGTGCCAGCGGGACTAGCGGGGGGGCCCATAATGAGCAGTTCTTC. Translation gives CASGTSGGAHNEQFF.

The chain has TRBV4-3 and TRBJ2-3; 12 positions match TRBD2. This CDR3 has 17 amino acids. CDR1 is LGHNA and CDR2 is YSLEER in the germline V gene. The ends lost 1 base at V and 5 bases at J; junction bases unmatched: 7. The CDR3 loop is CASSQGGLAGGRDTQYF. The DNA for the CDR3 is TGCGCCAGCAGCCAAGGGGGCCTAGCGGGGGGGCGAGATACGCAGTATTTT.

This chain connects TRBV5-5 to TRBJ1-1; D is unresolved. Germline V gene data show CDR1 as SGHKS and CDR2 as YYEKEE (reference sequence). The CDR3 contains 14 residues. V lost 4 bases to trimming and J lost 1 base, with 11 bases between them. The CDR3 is CASSATTSNTEAFF. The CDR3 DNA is TGTGCCAGCAGCGCGACAACTTCGAACACTGAAGCTTTCTTT.

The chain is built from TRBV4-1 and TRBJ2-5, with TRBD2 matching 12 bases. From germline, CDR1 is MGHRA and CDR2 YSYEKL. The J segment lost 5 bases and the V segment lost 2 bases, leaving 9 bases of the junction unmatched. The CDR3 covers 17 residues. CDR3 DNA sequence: TGCGCCAGCAGCCAAACTTCTAGCGGGGGGGCTGTGGAGACCCAGTACTTC. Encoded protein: CASSQTSSGGAVETQYF.

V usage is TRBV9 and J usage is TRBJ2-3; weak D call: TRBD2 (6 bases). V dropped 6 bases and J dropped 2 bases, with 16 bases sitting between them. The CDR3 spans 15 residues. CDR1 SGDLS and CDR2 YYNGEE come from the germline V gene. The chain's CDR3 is CASNPGRRNTDTQYF. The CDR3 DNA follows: TGTGCCAGCAACCCTGGGAGGCGGAACACAGATACGCAGTATTTT. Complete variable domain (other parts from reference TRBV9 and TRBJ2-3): DSGVTQTPKHLITATGQRVTLRCSPRSGDLSVYWYQQSLDQGLQFLIQYYNGEERAKGNILERFSAQQFPDLHSELNLSSLELGDSALYFCASNPGRRNTDTQYFGPGTRLTVL.

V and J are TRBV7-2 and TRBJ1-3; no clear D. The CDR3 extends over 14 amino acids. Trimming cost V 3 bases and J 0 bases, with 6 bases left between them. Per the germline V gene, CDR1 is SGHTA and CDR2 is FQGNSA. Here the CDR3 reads CASSFLLSGNTIYF. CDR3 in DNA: TGTGCCAGCAGCTTTCTCCTCTCTGGAAACACCATATATTTT.

The CDR3 is CATSRDSGPFEKLFF. The CDR3 coding sequence is TGTGCCACCAGCAGAGATTCAGGGCCATTTGAAAAACTGTTTTTT. The chain has TRBV15 and TRBJ1-4; perhaps TRBD1 as D (5 bases). V gave up 0 bases and J gave up 7 bases, with 12 bases separating them. The CDR3 contains 15 residues. Germline CDR1 LNHNV, CDR2 YYDKDF (reference sequence).

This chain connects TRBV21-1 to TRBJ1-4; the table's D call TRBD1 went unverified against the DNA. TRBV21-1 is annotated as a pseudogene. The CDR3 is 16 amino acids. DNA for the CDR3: TGTGCCAGCAGCAAAATCGGGACAGGGGAGATTGGAAGTCTGTTTTTT. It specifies CASSKIGTGEIGSLFF.

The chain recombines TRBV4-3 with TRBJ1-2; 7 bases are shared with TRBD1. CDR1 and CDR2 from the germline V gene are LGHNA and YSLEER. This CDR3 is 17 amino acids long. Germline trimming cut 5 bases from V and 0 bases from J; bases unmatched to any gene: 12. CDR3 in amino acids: CASSDTSRQGPNYGYTF. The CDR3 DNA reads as TGCGCCAGCAGCGATACCTCTAGACAGGGACCTAACTATGGCTACACCTTC.

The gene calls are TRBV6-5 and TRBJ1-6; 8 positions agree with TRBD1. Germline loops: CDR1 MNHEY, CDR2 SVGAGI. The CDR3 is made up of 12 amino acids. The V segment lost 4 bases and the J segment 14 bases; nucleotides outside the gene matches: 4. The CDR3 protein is CASSSRTGSLHF. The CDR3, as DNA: TGTGCCAGCAGTTCCAGGACAGGGTCCCTCCACTTT.

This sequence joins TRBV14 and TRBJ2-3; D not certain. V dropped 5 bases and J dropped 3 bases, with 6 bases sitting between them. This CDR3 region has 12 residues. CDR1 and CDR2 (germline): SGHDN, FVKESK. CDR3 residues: CASSFVTDTQYF. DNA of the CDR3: TGTGCCAGCAGCTTCGTAACAGATACGCAGTATTTT.

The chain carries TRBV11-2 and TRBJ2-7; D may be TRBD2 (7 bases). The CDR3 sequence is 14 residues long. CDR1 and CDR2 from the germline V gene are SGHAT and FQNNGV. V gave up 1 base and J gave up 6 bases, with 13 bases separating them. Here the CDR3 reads CASSLARGAGEQYF. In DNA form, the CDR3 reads TGTGCCAGCAGCTTAGCACGGGGGGCGGGCGAGCAGTACTTC.

Here the CDR3 reads CASSPRGSSSYNEQFF. CDR3 bases: TGTGCCAGCAGCCCCCGCGGAAGCTCCTCCTACAATGAGCAGTTCTTC. The rearrangement uses TRBV7-3 and TRBJ2-1; D ambiguous. V was shortened by 5 bases and J by 0 bases, with 14 bases between the two germline ends. This CDR3 is built from 16 residues. Per the germline V gene, CDR1 is SGHTA and CDR2 is FQGTGA.

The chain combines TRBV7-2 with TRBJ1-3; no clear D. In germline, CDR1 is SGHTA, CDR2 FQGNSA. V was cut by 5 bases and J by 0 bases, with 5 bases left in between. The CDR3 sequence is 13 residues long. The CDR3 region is CASSPSSGNTIYF. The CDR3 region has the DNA TGTGCCAGCAGCCCGAGCTCTGGAAACACCATATATTTT.

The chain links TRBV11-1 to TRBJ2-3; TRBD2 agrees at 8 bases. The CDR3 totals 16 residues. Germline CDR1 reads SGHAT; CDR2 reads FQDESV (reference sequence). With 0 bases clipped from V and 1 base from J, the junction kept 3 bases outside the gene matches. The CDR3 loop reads CASSLAGTRGTDTQYF. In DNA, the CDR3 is TGTGCCAGCAGCTTAGCAGGGACTAGAGGCACAGATACGCAGTATTTT.

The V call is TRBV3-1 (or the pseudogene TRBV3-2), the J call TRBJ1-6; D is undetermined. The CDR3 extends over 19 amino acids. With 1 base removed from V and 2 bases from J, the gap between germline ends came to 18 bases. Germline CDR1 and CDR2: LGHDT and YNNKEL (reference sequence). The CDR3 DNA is TGTGCCAGCAGCCAAGTCCGGGAAGTGGTCATAACCTATAATTCACCCCTCCACTTT. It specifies CASSQVREVVITYNSPLHF.

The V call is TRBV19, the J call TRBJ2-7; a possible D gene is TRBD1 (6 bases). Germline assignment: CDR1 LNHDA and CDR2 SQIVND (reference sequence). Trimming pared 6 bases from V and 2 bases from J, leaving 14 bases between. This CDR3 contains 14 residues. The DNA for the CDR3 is TGTGCCAGTAGCCCTACACAGGGCACCTACGAGCAGTACTTC. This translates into CASSPTQGTYEQYF.

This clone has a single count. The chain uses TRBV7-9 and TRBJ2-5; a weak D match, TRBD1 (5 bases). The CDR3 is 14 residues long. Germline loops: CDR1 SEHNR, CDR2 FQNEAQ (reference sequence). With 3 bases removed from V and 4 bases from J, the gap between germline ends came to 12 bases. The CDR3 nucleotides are TGTGCCAGCAGCTTCGAAGGGGCTCCAGAGACCCAGTACTTC. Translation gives CASSFEGAPETQYF.

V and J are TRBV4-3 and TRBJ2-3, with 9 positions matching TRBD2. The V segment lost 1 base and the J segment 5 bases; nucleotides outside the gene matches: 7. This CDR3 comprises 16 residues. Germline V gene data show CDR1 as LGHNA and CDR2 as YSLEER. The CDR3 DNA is TGCGCCAGCAGCCAAGGTTCGGGACTAGCACAAGATACGCAGTATTTT. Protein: CASSQGSGLAQDTQYF.

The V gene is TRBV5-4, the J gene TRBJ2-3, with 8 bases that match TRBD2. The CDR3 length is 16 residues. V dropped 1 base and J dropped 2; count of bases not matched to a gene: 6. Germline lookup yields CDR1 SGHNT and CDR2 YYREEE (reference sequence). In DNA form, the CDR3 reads TGTGCCAGCAGCTTGAAAGCGGGGGACTACACAGATACGCAGTATTTT. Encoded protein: CASSLKAGDYTDTQYF.

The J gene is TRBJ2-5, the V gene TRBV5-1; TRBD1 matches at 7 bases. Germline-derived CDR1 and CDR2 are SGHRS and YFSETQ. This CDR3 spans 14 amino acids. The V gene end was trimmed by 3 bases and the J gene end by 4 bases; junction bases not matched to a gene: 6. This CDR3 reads CASSSIRTGETQYF. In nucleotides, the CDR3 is TGCGCCAGCAGCTCAATACGGACAGGAGAGACCCAGTACTTC.

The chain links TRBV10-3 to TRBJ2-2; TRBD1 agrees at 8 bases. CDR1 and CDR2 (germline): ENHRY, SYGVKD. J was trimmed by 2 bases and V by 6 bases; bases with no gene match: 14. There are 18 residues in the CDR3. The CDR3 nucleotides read TGTGCCATCAGCCCCGGGACAGGCCAAGGAAATAACACCGGGGAGCTGTTTTTT. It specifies CAISPGTGQGNNTGELFF.

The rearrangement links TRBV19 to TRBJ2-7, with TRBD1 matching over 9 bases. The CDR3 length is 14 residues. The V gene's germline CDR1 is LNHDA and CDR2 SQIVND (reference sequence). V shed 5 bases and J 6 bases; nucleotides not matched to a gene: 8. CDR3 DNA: TGTGCCAGTAGTCCGGGACAGGGAAGGGTCGAGCAGTACTTC. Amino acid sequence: CASSPGQGRVEQYF.

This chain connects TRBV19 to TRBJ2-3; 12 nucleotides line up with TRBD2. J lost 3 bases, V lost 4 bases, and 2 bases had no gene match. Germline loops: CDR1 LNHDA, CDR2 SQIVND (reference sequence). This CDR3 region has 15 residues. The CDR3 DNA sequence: TGTGCCAGTAGTACTAGCGGGGGGGCGACAGATACGCAGTATTTT. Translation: CASSTSGGATDTQYF.

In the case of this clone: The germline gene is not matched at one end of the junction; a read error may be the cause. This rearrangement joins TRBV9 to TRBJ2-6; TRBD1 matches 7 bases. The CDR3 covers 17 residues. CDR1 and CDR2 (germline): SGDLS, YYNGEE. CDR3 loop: CASSPTGALSVANVLTF. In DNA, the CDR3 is TGTGCCAGCAGCCCAACAGGGGCCCTCTCTGTGGCCAACGTCCTGACTTTC.